This T cell receptor (beta chain) came from a study of blood T cell repertoires in COVID-19. As for the study in general: Material from acute and convalescent COVID-19 was sourced from the United States, Italy and Spain. Sample material is recorded as cDNA or gDNA derived from T cells, B-cell-depleted T cells, or PBMCs.

The CDR3 length is 15 residues. V lost 6 bases to trimming and J lost 1 base, with 15 bases between them. Germline V gene lookup returns CDR1 MNHNY and CDR2 SVGAGI (reference sequence). Authors' processing steps: Quantification of nucleated cells was approximated via reference gene primer amplification. Assay: immunoSEQ multiplex PCR; the TCRdb copy retains only in-frame clones and omits some. V, J and clone size reflect that table, while D and trimming were determined from the DNA. The sample lists 100,000 or so clones, about 85% seen once, with about 11% in the top ten. V and J are TRBV6-6 and TRBJ1-2; D possibly corresponds to TRBD1 (5 bases). The receptor comes from a woman aged 65 to 85 with active or convalescent COVID-19. Specimen: peripheral blood. CDR3 DNA sequence: TGTGCCAGCAGAGAGTGGGGCGGTGATAACTATGGCTACACCTTC. Translation gives CASREWGGDNYGYTF.